These 18 T cell receptor beta chains share one sample of origin, sequenced in a study of a mutant IDH1 vaccine in newly diagnosed glioma. Time point defined: week 35, safety follow-up. Each dose of the vaccine consisted of 300 ug of mutant IDH1 20-mer peptide, with topical imiquimod. Their antigen targets remain unknown. The assay was immunoSEQ multiplex PCR, and TCRdb's table has in-frame clones only and misses some. The repertoire includes about 32,000 clones, 70% to 85% of them detected once, and 15% sits in the top ten. This material consisted of PBMCs, taken from a glioma patient whose treatment included an IDH1 peptide vaccine. The receptors here all came from a man aged 25 to 40 with glioma.

The chain employs TRBV10-1 and TRBJ2-7; 11 positions agree with TRBD2. In germline, CDR1 is WNHNN, CDR2 SYGVQD (reference sequence). The trim removed 4 bases at V and 4 bases at J, leaving 6 bases unmatched. The CDR3 totals 15 residues. The CDR3 DNA follows: TGCGCCAGCAGTGCCTATAGCGGGAGGGCGTACGAGCAGTACTTC. This translates into CASSAYSGRAYEQYF.

A word on this clone: Given a much more abundant clone one base away, this may be a read error. The chain recombines TRBV2 with TRBJ2-5, with TRBD2 as a possible D gene (5 bases). The J call is doubtful: the DNA matches TRBJ2-7 better. Germline assignment: CDR1 SNHLY and CDR2 FYNNEI. The CDR3 runs 13 residues. CDR3 sequence reads: CASSEDGAYEQYF. Here the CDR3 DNA reads TGTGCCAGCAGTGAAGACGGGGCCTACGAGCAGTACTTC.

The chain carries TRBV5-4 and TRBJ1-2; TRBD1 matches 7 bases. With 3 bases clipped from V and 7 bases from J, the junction kept 6 bases outside the gene matches. Germline V lookup: CDR1 SGHNT, CDR2 YYREEE (reference sequence). This CDR3 is 13 amino acids long. CDR3 in amino acids: CASSSDRVRGYTF. The CDR3, as DNA: TGTGCCAGCAGCTCCGACAGGGTCCGTGGCTACACCTTC.

The J gene is TRBJ2-1, the V gene TRBV6-4; TRBD2 agrees at 13 bases. The CDR3 covers 16 residues. In germline, CDR1 is MRHNA, CDR2 SNTAGT. With 6 bases clipped from V and 6 bases from J, the junction kept 8 bases outside the gene matches. The CDR3 nucleotides are TGTGCCAGCAGCGGGACTAGCGGGATCGTTCCCAATGAGCAGTTCTTC. It specifies CASSGTSGIVPNEQFF.

The rearrangement uses TRBV5-8 and TRBJ2-6; D possibly uses TRBD1 or TRBD2 (5 bases each). Germline V gene sequence: CDR1 SGHTS, CDR2 YDEGEE. V was clipped by 4 bases and J by 2 bases, with 16 bases between them. The CDR3 runs 17 residues. The CDR3 DNA follows: TGTGCCAGCAGCCCCCGTGGGGGAGTCGCTGGGGCCAACGTCCTGACTTTC. Protein product: CASSPRGGVAGANVLTF.

This clone qualifies as medium-sized (0.01 to 0.1%). The chain employs TRBV18 and TRBJ1-1, with 7 bases fitting TRBD1. Germline CDR1 and CDR2: KGHSH and LQKENI. This CDR3 has 14 amino acids. The V gene end was trimmed by 4 bases and the J gene end by 1 base; junction bases not matched to a gene: 3. The CDR3 region is CASSLQGRNTEAFF. The CDR3 coding sequence is TGTGCCAGCTCACTACAGGGGAGGAACACTGAAGCTTTCTTT.

This clone is medium-sized (0.01 to 0.1%). The chain joins TRBV6-5 to TRBJ2-7; perhaps TRBD2 as D (6 bases). The CDR3 sequence is 14 residues long. The V end was cut by 7 bases, the J end by 4 bases, with 17 bases between. The V gene's germline CDR1 is MNHEY and CDR2 SVGAGI. The CDR3, as DNA: TGTGCCAGCACCCCGGGACTGGGGTGGTACGAGCAGTACTTC. Amino acids: CASTPGLGWYEQYF.

The chain combines TRBV4-1 with TRBJ1-5, with D uncertain. The length of the CDR3 is 14 residues. Germline V gives CDR1 MGHRA, CDR2 YSYEKL. The germline V and J ends were trimmed by 1 base and 0 bases, with 4 bases remaining between them. CDR3 protein: CASSQVSSNQPQHF. As DNA, the CDR3 is TGCGCCAGCAGCCAAGTATCTAGCAATCAGCCCCAGCATTTT.

The chain has TRBV19 and TRBJ2-1; the match to TRBD2 covers 10 bases. Unmatched junction bases numbered 6, after V lost 5 bases and J lost 8 bases. The CDR3 has 14 residues. The germline gives CDR1 LNHDA, CDR2 SQIVND (reference sequence). The CDR3: CASSVLAGADEQFF. CDR3 DNA: TGTGCCAGTAGTGTGCTAGCGGGAGCCGATGAGCAGTTCTTC.

The chain's CDR3 is CASSPRTGGNGYGYTF. The CDR3 coding sequence is TGTGCCAGCAGCCCCCGGACAGGGGGAAATGGCTATGGCTACACCTTC. V is TRBV9 and J is TRBJ1-2, with 10 bases identical to TRBD1. With V trimmed by 4 bases and J by 4 bases, 10 bases remained unmatched. The CDR3 sequence is 16 residues long. CDR1 is SGDLS and CDR2 is YYNGEE in the germline V gene.

The genes are TRBV9 and TRBJ1-1; possible D gene TRBD1, 6 bases. CDR1 SGDLS and CDR2 YYNGEE come from the germline V gene. This CDR3 is built from 14 residues. Trimming shortened V by 6 bases and J by 0 bases, and 12 bases separated the two germline ends. The CDR3 region has the DNA TGTGCCAGCACCTGGGGGGGCGTGAACACTGAAGCTTTCTTT. The encoded protein is CASTWGGVNTEAFF.

The chain carries TRBV5-1 and TRBJ2-2; 8 positions agree with TRBD2. V was clipped by 4 bases and J by 5 bases; unmatched bases: 10. The CDR3 is 16 residues long. The germline V gene encodes CDR1 SGHRS and CDR2 YFSETQ. The CDR3: CASSPGAGGGTGELFF. The DNA of the CDR3 is TGCGCCAGCAGCCCGGGGGCGGGAGGAGGTACCGGGGAGCTGTTTTTT.

The V gene is TRBV7-2, the J gene TRBJ2-7, with 8 bases lining up with TRBD1. Germline CDR1 reads SGHTA; CDR2 reads FQGNSA. J gave up 4 bases and V 5 bases, and 10 bases lay outside the gene matches. The CDR3 has 15 residues. The CDR3 region is CASSEAGDRRYEQYF. In DNA, the CDR3 is TGTGCCAGCAGCGAAGCCGGGGACAGGCGGTACGAGCAGTACTTC.

The chain recombines TRBV19 with TRBJ1-2; perhaps TRBD1 as D (5 bases). V was pared by 5 bases and J by 6 bases, with 16 bases between. The CDR3 has 14 residues. CDR1 is LNHDA and CDR2 is SQIVND in the germline V gene (reference sequence). CDR3 residues: CASSPVVGTHGYTF. The DNA of the CDR3 is TGTGCCAGTAGTCCGGTTGTGGGGACCCATGGCTACACCTTC.

V and J are TRBV5-1 and TRBJ2-5, with 10 bases fitting TRBD1. Trimming took 4 bases from V and 3 from J; bases not matched to a gene: 6. The CDR3 length is 15 residues. The germline V gene encodes CDR1 SGHRS and CDR2 YFSETQ. This chain's CDR3 is CASSVGDRGEETQYF. CDR3 DNA sequence: TGCGCCAGCAGCGTCGGGGACAGGGGAGAAGAGACCCAGTACTTC.

This clone has just one count. The V and J genes are TRBV6-5 and TRBJ1-5; D unclear. Trimming removed 0 bases at V and 2 bases at J, with 2 bases between. Germline CDR1 MNHEY, CDR2 SVGAGI. CDR3 length equals 13 residues. The CDR3 here is CASSYSRNQPQHF. The CDR3 DNA sequence: TGTGCCAGCAGTTACTCTCGCAATCAGCCCCAGCATTTT.

This chain links TRBV12-5 with TRBJ2-5; possible D gene TRBD2, 6 bases. CDR1 and CDR2 from the germline V gene are LGHNT and FRNRAP. V lost 10 bases, J lost 3 bases, and 15 bases lay in between. CDR3 length: 13 residues. This CDR3 reads CATTGGEEETQYF. As DNA, the CDR3 is TGTGCTACCACCGGGGGAGAGGAAGAGACCCAGTACTTC.

The V gene is TRBV7-2, the J gene TRBJ2-1, with D perhaps assigned TRBD1 or TRBD2 (5 bases each). The CDR3 contains 15 residues. The V end was cut by 6 bases, the J end by 7 bases, with 19 bases between. Germline CDR1 SGHTA, CDR2 FQGNSA. The CDR3 coding sequence is TGTGCCAGCAGGAACCGGGACCTAGGAGAAAATGAGCAGTTCTTC. Protein: CASRNRDLGENEQFF.